The 30 T cell receptor beta chains presented below share a single source sample, sequenced in a study of cytomegalovirus exposure and HLA in healthy donors. Here immunoSEQ multiplex PCR was the method, and the copy in TCRdb shows in-frame clones only, minus some. This table has about 180,000 clones, roughly 85% appearing once. Sequenced sample: PBMCs. Every receptor here comes from a man between 18 and 35 years old in good health and CMV-seropositive.

In DNA, the CDR3 is TGTGCCAGCTCACCCTTGGCAGGGTCGGAAGCTTTCTTT. As protein: CASSPLAGSEAFF. The chain employs TRBV18 and TRBJ1-1; D might be TRBD1 (5 bases). The germline CDR1 and CDR2 sequences are KGHSH and LQKENI. V dropped 3 bases and J dropped 8 bases, with 13 bases sitting between them. CDR3 length: 13 amino acids.

This chain links TRBV9 with TRBJ2-5, with 9 nucleotides matching TRBD2. This CDR3 comprises 16 residues. The ends lost 0 bases at V and 5 bases at J; junction bases unmatched: 8. Germline assignment: CDR1 SGDLS and CDR2 YYNGEE. CDR3 sequence (DNA): TGTGCCAGCAGCGTAGGTCCTAGCGGGGTTGGGGAGACCCAGTACTTC. Its protein product is CASSVGPSGVGETQYF.

Concerning this clone itself: Other DNA sequences in the sample encode the same CDR3. This chain joins TRBV30 and TRBJ1-2; the match to TRBD1 covers 9 bases. The CDR3 totals 14 residues. Germline CDR1 is GTSNPN and CDR2 is SVGIG (reference sequence). V was clipped by 3 bases and J by 2 bases; unmatched bases: 4. CDR3 residues: CAWSSTGGNYGYTF. CDR3 sequence (DNA): TGTGCCTGGAGCTCGACAGGGGGGAACTATGGCTACACCTTC.

V and J are TRBV30 and TRBJ1-2; TRBD1 matches at 8 bases. The CDR3 extends over 15 amino acids. Germline loops: CDR1 GTSNPN, CDR2 SVGIG (reference sequence). Trimming took 3 bases from V and 9 from J; bases not matched to a gene: 15. The CDR3 DNA is TGTGCCTGGAGGGCTGGACAGGGAGACTCGGGTAGCTACACCTTC. Translated, it gives CAWRAGQGDSGSYTF. Drawing the rest from reference TRBV30 and TRBJ1-2, the complete variable domain is SQTIHQWPATLVQPVGSPLSLECTVEGTSNPNLYWYRQAAGRGLQLLFYSVGIGQISSEVPQNLSASRPQDRQFILSSKKLLLSDSGFYLCAWRAGQGDSGSYTFGSGTRLTVV.

The chain uses TRBV4-1 and TRBJ1-4; possible D gene TRBD1, 5 bases. The CDR3 extends over 13 amino acids. CDR1 is MGHRA and CDR2 is YSYEKL in the germline V gene. V lost 6 bases, J lost 3 bases, and 8 bases lay in between. The CDR3 region is CASRGGSNEKLFF. CDR3 bases: TGCGCCAGCAGGGGGGGATCTAATGAAAAACTGTTTTTT.

This rearrangement joins TRBV4-1 to TRBJ1-1; D unresolved. This CDR3 is built from 14 residues. V lost 0 bases and J 0 bases, leaving 5 bases between the germline ends. The germline CDR1 and CDR2 sequences are MGHRA and YSYEKL. The CDR3 protein is CASSQERVNTEAFF. CDR3 nucleotides: TGCGCCAGCAGCCAAGAGAGGGTGAACACTGAAGCTTTCTTT.

This clone was picked up a small number of times. The chain carries TRBV4-2 and TRBJ2-7, with TRBD2 matching over 8 bases. Germline CDR1 is LGHNA and CDR2 is YNFKEQ. Germline trimming cut 3 bases from V and 0 bases from J; bases unmatched to any gene: 10. The CDR3 spans 17 residues. The CDR3 nucleotides are TGTGCCAGCAGCCACCCGGGACTAGTCCTCAACTCCTACGAGCAGTACTTC. Protein: CASSHPGLVLNSYEQYF.

The genes are TRBV18 and TRBJ2-5; 8 nucleotides agree with TRBD2. The CDR3 is made up of 15 amino acids. The ends lost 8 bases at V and 4 bases at J; junction bases unmatched: 12. CDR1 and CDR2 from the germline V gene are KGHSH and LQKENI. In DNA, the CDR3 is TGTGCCAGCCACATCCGGGAGGGATTGGGAGAGACCCAGTACTTC. Residues: CASHIREGLGETQYF.

The rearrangement joins TRBV2 to TRBJ2-7, with 13 bases matching TRBD2. This CDR3 has 14 residues. Losses at the gene ends were 5 bases for V and 6 bases for J; bases not matched to a gene: 4. Germline-derived CDR1 and CDR2 are SNHLY and FYNNEI. In DNA, the CDR3 is TGTGCCAGCAGTCGGACTAGCGGGAGACCCGAGCAGTACTTC. Its translation: CASSRTSGRPEQYF.

The chain is built from TRBV4-1 and TRBJ2-7; maybe TRBD2 (6 bases). V was clipped by 4 bases and J by 4 bases, with 17 bases between them. The CDR3 length is 15 residues. Looked up from germline, CDR1 is MGHRA and CDR2 is YSYEKL. The CDR3 sequence is CASSRSAVAGYEQYF. DNA of the CDR3: TGCGCCAGCAGCCGTTCGGCGGTGGCGGGGTACGAGCAGTACTTC.

The chain couples TRBV29-1 to TRBJ1-2; possible D gene TRBD1, 5 bases. The CDR3 sequence is 15 residues long. Between the trimmed V and J ends, which lost 6 bases and 1 base, there was a span of 18 bases. Germline V gene sequence: CDR1 SQVTM, CDR2 ANQGSEA. The CDR3 sequence is CSVAGADTINYGYTF. CDR3 sequence (DNA): TGCAGCGTGGCTGGGGCCGATACTATTAACTATGGCTACACCTTC.

The J gene is TRBJ1-4, the V gene TRBV6-5; no clear D gene. V lost 4 bases and J 5 bases, leaving 17 bases between the germline ends. The CDR3 is made up of 16 amino acids. Per germline, CDR1 MNHEY and CDR2 SVGAGI. The CDR3: CASSFSPRGKNEKLFF. CDR3 nucleotide sequence: TGTGCCAGCAGTTTTTCCCCCCGCGGGAAAAATGAAAAACTGTTTTTT.

J is TRBJ1-5 and V is TRBV28; the D gene is possibly TRBD1 (5 bases). The CDR3 consists of 13 residues. Germline V lookup: CDR1 MDHEN, CDR2 SYDVKM. V was shortened by 7 bases and J by 6 bases, with 13 bases between the two germline ends. The CDR3 reads CASNVRDGQPQHF. The CDR3 bases are TGTGCCAGCAACGTCAGGGATGGTCAGCCCCAGCATTTT. The full variable domain, rest sourced from reference TRBV28 and TRBJ1-5, is DVKVTQSSRYLVKRTGEKVFLECVQDMDHENMFWYRQDPGLGLRLIYFSYDVKMKEKGDIPEGYSVSREKKERFSLILESASTNQTSMYLCASNVRDGQPQHFGDGTRLSIL.

The chain links TRBV9 to TRBJ2-1, with 7 bases lining up with TRBD2. V lost 0 bases and J lost 8; bases outside the gene matches: 5. The V gene's germline CDR1 is SGDLS and CDR2 YYNGEE. This CDR3 region has 14 residues. Here the CDR3 DNA reads TGTGCCAGCAGCGTAGGTGGGAGGGCCGATGAGCAGTTCTTC. Protein: CASSVGGRADEQFF.

The chain recombines TRBV5-8 with TRBJ2-7; D possibly corresponds to TRBD1 (5 bases). Trimming took off 5 bases at V and 4 bases at J, with 10 bases between the two ends. Looked up from germline, CDR1 is SGHTS and CDR2 is YDEGEE. The CDR3 runs to 12 residues. The DNA for the CDR3 is TGTGCCAGCAGGACAGAACTTTACGAGCAGTACTTC. Protein sequence: CASRTELYEQYF.

The chain carries TRBV7-2 and TRBJ1-1; D is unresolved. Germline assignment: CDR1 SGHTA and CDR2 FQGNSA. V was clipped by 5 bases and J by 3 bases, with 13 bases between them. This CDR3 contains 14 residues. In nucleotides, the CDR3 is TGTGCCAGCAGCCCCTTGGGCATCGACACTGAAGCTTTCTTT. Translation: CASSPLGIDTEAFF.

The rearrangement links TRBV4-1 to TRBJ2-1, with D possibly being TRBD2 (5 bases). Trimming cost V 0 bases and J 1 base, with 13 bases left between them. The CDR3 is 17 residues long. Germline V gene sequence: CDR1 MGHRA, CDR2 YSYEKL. CDR3 nucleotide sequence: TGCGCCAGCAGCCAAGATTGGGCAGCGGATTCCTACAATGAGCAGTTCTTC. Protein: CASSQDWAADSYNEQFF.

The gene calls are TRBV6-5 and TRBJ2-1, with D perhaps TRBD2 (7 bases). CDR3 length equals 15 residues. Germline V gene sequence: CDR1 MNHEY, CDR2 SVGAGI. V lost 6 bases, J lost 3 bases, and 15 bases lay in between. CDR3 sequence reads: CASSLGGGVYNEQFF. CDR3 DNA: TGTGCCAGCAGCCTAGGCGGGGGCGTCTACAATGAGCAGTTCTTC.

The chain joins TRBV14 to TRBJ2-1, with D uncertain. This CDR3 comprises 15 residues. Germline assignment: CDR1 SGHDN and CDR2 FVKESK. Trimming stripped 1 base from V and 0 bases from J, with 7 bases between. CDR3 DNA sequence: TGTGCCAGCAGCCAAGGGAGCCGCTCCTACAATGAGCAGTTCTTC. Translation: CASSQGSRSYNEQFF.

A single count supports this clone. The gene calls are TRBV9 and TRBJ2-3, with D perhaps TRBD2 (6 bases). This CDR3 has 15 amino acids. V was trimmed by 3 bases and J by 3 bases, leaving 14 bases between them. The V gene's germline CDR1 is SGDLS and CDR2 YYNGEE. The CDR3 spells CASSAWGRGTDTQYF. The CDR3 DNA is TGTGCCAGCAGCGCTTGGGGTCGGGGGACAGATACGCAGTATTTT.

Regarding this clone: In the same sample, other DNA sequences code for this CDR3. V usage is TRBV5-6 and J usage is TRBJ2-7, with D hard to call. With 3 bases removed from V and 2 bases from J, the gap between germline ends came to 3 bases. The CDR3 runs 11 residues. CDR1 is SGHDT, CDR2 YYEEEE, per germline. The CDR3 loop reads CASSSTYEQYF. The CDR3 DNA reads TGTGCCAGCAGCTCTACCTACGAGCAGTACTTC.

The V call is TRBV7-9, the J call TRBJ1-1; maybe TRBD1 (6 bases). V shed 5 bases and J shed 1 base, with 14 bases lying between them. This CDR3 is built from 15 residues. Germline CDR1 is SEHNR and CDR2 is FQNEAQ (reference sequence). CDR3 bases: TGTGCCAGCAGCCCCACCGGGACACCGAACACTGAAGCTTTCTTT. Protein sequence: CASSPTGTPNTEAFF.

For the CDR3, the DNA is TGTGCCAGCAGCTTGAATGTGGGTTTAGGGGGCACAAATGGCTACACCTTC. This translates into CASSLNVGLGGTNGYTF. This chain links TRBV5-5 with TRBJ1-2, with 7 bases lining up with TRBD1. The germline gives CDR1 SGHKS, CDR2 YYEKEE (reference sequence). Germline trimming cut 1 base from V and 6 bases from J; bases unmatched to any gene: 15. This CDR3 is built from 17 residues.

V gene TRBV10-1 combines with J gene TRBJ2-1, with 7 positions matching TRBD1. There are 13 residues in the CDR3. The V gene end was trimmed by 6 bases and the J gene end by 10 bases; junction bases not matched to a gene: 9. The V gene's germline CDR1 is WNHNN and CDR2 SYGVQD (reference sequence). This chain's CDR3 is CASSPRQGREQFF. CDR3 DNA: TGCGCCAGCAGCCCCAGACAGGGTCGGGAGCAGTTCTTC.

The rearrangement uses TRBV29-1 and TRBJ2-1, with D possibly matching TRBD2 (5 bases). The V gene's germline CDR1 is SQVTM and CDR2 ANQGSEA. This CDR3 is built from 14 residues. V lost 4 bases and J lost 0, with 10 bases in between. For the CDR3, the DNA is TGCAGCGTTGCTTTGGGGAGCTCCTACAATGAGCAGTTCTTC. Its translation is CSVALGSSYNEQFF.

The chain recombines TRBV28 with TRBJ2-3; maybe TRBD1 (5 bases). The CDR3 runs to 17 residues. Trimming removed 5 bases at V and 4 bases at J, with 22 bases between. Germline CDR1 MDHEN, CDR2 SYDVKM. CDR3 DNA sequence: TGTGCCAGCAGTACCCAAAGACAGTCTGAAGTCGCAGATACGCAGTATTTT. This gives the protein CASSTQRQSEVADTQYF.

J is TRBJ1-2 and V is TRBV25-1; 7 positions agree with TRBD1. The CDR3 runs to 13 residues. Per the germline V gene, CDR1 is MGHDK and CDR2 is SYGVNS. V lost 6 bases to trimming and J lost 3 bases; unmatched junction nucleotides: 4. Here the CDR3 DNA reads TGTGCCAGCAGGCCCCAGGGGGACTATGGCTACACCTTC. Its protein product is CASRPQGDYGYTF.

The rearrangement links TRBV2 to TRBJ2-1; perhaps TRBD2 as D (6 bases). CDR1 is SNHLY and CDR2 is FYNNEI in the germline V gene. Trimming shortened V by 7 bases and J by 9 bases, and 16 bases separated the two germline ends. This CDR3 is built from 13 residues. CDR3 protein: CASTFGGEAEQFF. CDR3 nucleotide sequence: TGTGCCAGCACATTCGGGGGAGAGGCTGAGCAGTTCTTC.

The gene calls are TRBV27 and TRBJ2-1; D is possibly TRBD1 (6 bases). Trimming took 3 bases from V and 1 from J, leaving 10 bases between them. CDR1 is MNHEY and CDR2 is SMNVEV in the germline V gene (reference sequence). The CDR3 runs 15 residues. The CDR3, as DNA: TGTGCCAGCAGTTTTCAGGGGATTTCCTACAATGAGCAGTTCTTC. This codes for CASSFQGISYNEQFF.

The gene calls are TRBV19 and TRBJ2-1, with 7 bases matching TRBD2. The V segment lost 7 bases and the J segment 7 bases; nucleotides outside the gene matches: 7. The CDR3 consists of 13 residues. The germline V gene has CDR1 LNHDA and CDR2 SQIVND (reference sequence). Written as DNA, the CDR3 is TGTGCCAGTAATCGGCAGGGAGGGAATGAGCAGTTCTTC. Its protein product is CASNRQGGNEQFF.